This T cell receptor beta chain was recovered during a study of T cells in Graves' hyperthyroidism and ophthalmopathy. CDR1 is DFQATT, CDR2 SNEGSKA, per germline (reference sequence). The CDR3 spans 16 residues. V gave up 0 bases and J gave up 7 bases; unmatched junction bases: 9. This clonotype rates as medium-sized. Researchers amplified the TCR beta CDR3 regions from RNA transcripts. Initially, a first-round RT-PCR of the TCR CDR3 employed the HTBI primer set. In TCRdb, the multiplex PCR reads were re-called with MiXCR into one record per CDR3 protein. The sample lists approximately 24,000 distinct CDR3 sequences; about half were seen once.

This sequence joins TRBV20-1 and TRBJ2-1, with 10 bases fitting TRBD2. Material: blood. The source is a woman in her thirties or forties with Graves' hyperthyroidism that later progressed to Graves' ophthalmopathy. The CDR3 DNA is TGCAGTGCTAGAGATTACCTAGCGGGAGTAGGTAATGAGCAGTTCTTC. This sequence encodes CSARDYLAGVGNEQFF.